Included here is one TCR beta chain sequence, with context. Its antigen remains undetermined. Base qualities are not recorded, but no much larger clone differs from it by a single base. The trial excluded patients who had a history of autoimmune disease or who were on systemic immunosuppression. Peripheral blood for TCR sequencing was collected from all dose cohorts at baseline, on cycle 4 day 1, and on cycle 7 day 1. The samples were drawn from a first-in-human, open-label, multicenter phase I dose-escalation trial of ivuxolimab. Adults with locally advanced or metastatic head and neck squamous cell, hepatocellular, melanoma or renal cell carcinoma were enrolled in the trial. Before TCR sequencing, CD4+ T cells and CD8+ T cells were sorted from peripheral blood as separate populations. Genomic DNA was isolated from the sorted cells so that the TCRbeta CDR3 region could be sequenced. The immunoSEQ Assay was used for sequencing of TCRbeta CDR3 regions. Drawn from immuneACCESS, this table holds only the in-frame rearrangements with V and J called that TCRdb kept. Clones are partly lost; checked studies trace under half to an unresolved V gene and leave the rest unexplained. For this sample the table gives approximately 53,000 clones, of which approximately 95% were detected only once. The ten largest clones represent around 24% of the sample.

The source of the sample is a study of OX40 agonist ivuxolimab in advanced cancers. Concerning the study at large: Ivuxolimab was a fully human IgG2 agonistic monoclonal antibody targeting the costimulatory receptor OX40 (CD134). Partial responses occurred in three dose-escalation patients: two with cutaneous melanoma and one with hepatocellular carcinoma. Of the approximately 50 dose-escalation patients, hepatocellular carcinoma was present in about 19, melanoma in around 15, renal cell carcinoma in 9 and head and neck cancer in 9. The paper covers the monotherapy dose-escalation part of the phase I ivuxolimab trial, which included N ≈ 50 patients. The point of sequencing TCRbeta in the periphery was to test whether ivuxolimab changed TCR sequence diversity and drove clonal T-cell expansion. Intravenous ivuxolimab was administered to patients every 2 weeks at six dose levels: 0.01, 0.1, 0.3, 1.5, 3 and 10 mg/kg. Prior anti-PD-1, anti-PD-L1 or anti-CTLA-4 therapy was permitted, and checkpoint inhibitors had been received by approximately 39% of dose-escalation patients. In the dose-escalation cohort, 65% to 90% of patients were male, and the mean age was approximately 60 years, with a range of 23 to 79.

What the study reported, not specific to this receptor: After ivuxolimab, more expanded clones were found on average in CD8+ T cells than in CD4+ T cells. Low levels of normalized T-cell clonal expansion were also seen in some nonresponding patients. At doses from 0.1 to 3.0 mg/kg, clonal expansion was seen in both CD4+ and CD8+ blood T cells between baseline and week 6. The antigen specificity of the clonally expanded peripheral T cells was not determined. In partial responders in the 0.1-3.0 mg/kg groups, normalized peripheral clonal expansion was found to be among the lowest, especially among CD8+ T cells.

The germline V end is reduced by 3 bases and the J end by 4 bases; junction bases left unmatched: 6. Its CDR3 holds 15 amino acids, cysteine through phenylalanine. Left in the record is the CDR3 DNA by itself, 45 bases read in frame from the first base. For CDR1 and CDR2, the germline V gene (reference sequence) lists PRHDT and FYEKMQ. This receptor was obtained from an adult with an advanced solid tumor such as melanoma, head and neck, liver or kidney cancer. The V and J segments used are TRBV13 and TRBJ2-1; 7 of the junction bases match TRBD2. Material: CD4+ or CD8+ T cells sorted from blood, obtained in a trial of the OX40 agonist ivuxolimab. The CDR3 region: CASSFEERGYNEQFF. The sequenced DNA: TGTGCCAGCAGCTTCGAGGAGCGGGGTTACAATGAGCAGTTCTTC. The CDR3, completed at both ends by the reference TRBV13 and TRBJ2-1 genes, gives the full variable domain AAGVIQSPRHLIKEKRETATLKCYPIPRHDTVYWYQQGPGQDPQFLISFYEKMQSDKGSIPDRFSAQQFSDYHSELNMSSLELGDSALYFCASSFEERGYNEQFFGPGTRLTVL.